Below, one T cell receptor (beta chain) is given with its context. Its antigen is still unknown. Since all of the isolated RNA was reverse transcribed, expressed TCRB transcripts were what got sequenced. Data came from immunoSEQ multiplex PCR; TCRdb stores just in-frame clones and leaves some out. The sample carries 350,000 to 450,000 clones, 14% recorded once. These data originate in a study of beta chain features in type 1 diabetes. The single heparinised draw taken from each donor contained around 100 mL of blood on average. Study outcomes and limitations: Over-representation of high TCR-expressing cells was a possible consequence of cDNA sequencing.

The CDR3 covers 14 residues. Looked up from germline, CDR1 is SGHAT and CDR2 is FQNNGV. The V gene end was trimmed by 6 bases and the J gene end by 3 bases; junction bases not matched to a gene: 5. The V and J genes are TRBV11-2 and TRBJ2-7, with 10 positions matching TRBD2. The source material was naive CD4+ T cells from blood. This clonotype was obtained from a man younger than 45 in good health. Here the CDR3 DNA reads TGTGCCAGCAGTTTTAGCGGGGGGCGCTACGAGCAGTACTTC. This encodes CASSFSGGRYEQYF.